Included here is one T cell receptor beta chain sequence, with context. Its antigen is not identified. This entry belongs to a study of cytomegalovirus exposure and HLA in healthy donors. Study results and caveats: Cytomegalovirus association was listed for roughly 160 TCR beta chains.

Sequencing used immunoSEQ multiplex PCR; TCRdb keeps in-frame clones, though not all of them. This sample has 110,000 to 150,000 clones; roughly nine tenths occur once, and the top ten carry 0.6% to 0.8%. The donors formed part of the approximately 130-subject validation cohort, distinct from the roughly 630-subject first cohort. The V gene's germline CDR1 is SGHAT and CDR2 FQNNGV. Trimming removed 5 bases at V and 3 bases at J, with 10 bases between. The CDR3 sequence is 13 residues long. The receptor comes from a man aged 18 to 29 in good health and CMV-seronegative. Sequencing was done on a sample of PBMCs. The V and J genes are TRBV11-2 and TRBJ1-2; D gene unclear. The CDR3 DNA reads TGTGCCAGCAGCCCTGTCGGGTACTATGGCTACACCTTC. This translates into CASSPVGYYGYTF.